A single sample is the source of the 22 T cell receptor beta chains below, sequenced in a study of identical twins. TCRdb reprocessed the 5' RACE reads with MiXCR, giving one entry per CDR3 protein. Of some 660,000 distinct CDR3 sequences in the sample, 8.6% were seen once. These same records also appear under a second study, on yellow fever vaccine responses in identical twins.

The sequenced sample was PBMCs. The receptors shown here come from a young woman in good health.

The V and J genes are TRBV11-2 and TRBJ2-1; maybe TRBD2 (6 bases). Trimming cost V 1 base and J 6 bases, with 10 bases left between them. There are 14 residues in the CDR3. In germline, CDR1 is SGHAT, CDR2 FQNNGV. The CDR3 protein is CASSLAGVFNEQFF. CDR3 nucleotides: TGTGCCAGCAGCTTAGCGGGAGTTTTCAATGAGCAGTTCTTC.

This clonotype has more than one count but fewer than ten. The J gene is TRBJ1-1, the V gene TRBV20-1; no definite D call. In germline, CDR1 is DFQATT, CDR2 SNEGSKA (reference sequence). Trimming cost V 3 bases and J 5 bases, with 13 bases left between them. This CDR3 comprises 13 residues. As DNA, the CDR3 is TGCAGTGCTAGGTCCGGGAAGAGGACTGAAGCTTTCTTT. As protein: CSARSGKRTEAFF.

In its sample, this clonotype was seen a few times. This rearrangement joins TRBV7-2 to TRBJ2-7; TRBD2 aligns across 7 bases. This CDR3 spans 14 amino acids. The junction had 12 bases not matched to a gene; V was cut back by 7 bases and J by 6 bases. Germline CDR1 is SGHTA and CDR2 is FQGNSA. The CDR3 nucleotides read TGTGCCAGCACCGTGACGACGGGGAGGGTCGAGCAGTACTTC. This encodes CASTVTTGRVEQYF.

Ten or more counts support this clonotype. V gene TRBV5-1 combines with J gene TRBJ2-1, with 9 bases aligning to TRBD1. With 4 bases clipped from V and 2 bases from J, the junction kept 4 bases outside the gene matches. This CDR3 comprises 15 residues. Germline assignment: CDR1 SGHRS and CDR2 YFSETQ. The CDR3 bases are TGCGCCAGCAGCGACCGGGACAGGGCCTACAATGAGCAGTTCTTC. Its translation: CASSDRDRAYNEQFF.

There are many counts of this clonotype. V is TRBV28 and J is TRBJ2-5; 9 nucleotides agree with TRBD1. Trimming removed 5 bases from V and 2 bases from J; junction bases left unmatched: 27. Germline V gene sequence: CDR1 MDHEN, CDR2 SYDVKM. The CDR3 length is 22 residues. CDR3 loop: CASSPPGQGIVRGTESQETQYF. CDR3 in DNA: TGTGCCAGCAGTCCGCCGGGACAGGGAATTGTGCGGGGCACGGAAAGTCAAGAGACCCAGTACTTC.

Ten or more counts support this clonotype. The rearrangement uses TRBV28 and TRBJ2-7; possibly TRBD2 for D (5 bases). The CDR3 length is 16 residues. V shed 3 bases and J shed 2 bases, with 17 bases lying between them. In germline, CDR1 is MDHEN, CDR2 SYDVKM. In nucleotides, the CDR3 is TGTGCCAGCAGTTTGAGCGGAGACCTTCGGACCTACGAGCAGTACTTC. This sequence encodes CASSLSGDLRTYEQYF.

This clonotype was observed at least ten times. The chain combines TRBV5-1 with TRBJ2-1; D may match TRBD1 or TRBD2 (6 bases each). CDR3 length: 15 residues. Trimming stripped 2 bases from V and 3 bases from J, with 12 bases between. Looked up from germline, CDR1 is SGHRS and CDR2 is YFSETQ. DNA for the CDR3: TGCGCCAGCAGCTTTGGAGGGGGTCGCTACAATGAGCAGTTCTTC. Its translation: CASSFGGGRYNEQFF.

This clonotype was seen repeatedly, ten times or more. V usage is TRBV4-2 and J usage is TRBJ2-3; 15 bases agree with TRBD2. After removal of 4 bases from V and 2 bases from J, the junction contained 7 bases not matched to a gene. The CDR3 contains 18 residues. Germline CDR1 and CDR2: LGHNA and YNFKEQ. The CDR3 DNA sequence: TGTGCCAGCAGCCCCGGACTAGCGGGGGGGCCTGACACAGATACGCAGTATTTT. Encoded protein: CASSPGLAGGPDTDTQYF.

This clonotype was observed at least ten times. The genes are TRBV29-1 and TRBJ2-3, with D maybe TRBD2 (6 bases). The CDR3 is made up of 16 amino acids. V was cut by 6 bases and J by 3 bases, with 22 bases left in between. Germline CDR1 reads SQVTM; CDR2 reads ANQGSEA. CDR3 sequence (DNA): TGCAGCGTACCATTATGGGAGGCGGGTTCTACAGATACGCAGTATTTT. Its translation: CSVPLWEAGSTDTQYF.

This clonotype has ten or more counts. The chain has TRBV10-3 and TRBJ1-1; TRBD1 matches at 7 bases. From germline, CDR1 is ENHRY and CDR2 SYGVKD. There are 15 residues in the CDR3. The J segment lost 3 bases and the V segment lost 2 bases, leaving 6 bases of the junction unmatched. This CDR3 reads CAISEKTDRDTEAFF. As DNA, the CDR3 is TGTGCCATCAGTGAGAAAACCGACAGGGACACTGAAGCTTTCTTT.

A remark on this clonotype: One junction end does not reproduce the germline sequence, and a read error may be involved. V gene TRBV24-1 combines with J gene TRBJ1-1; the D gene is possibly TRBD1 (6 bases). This CDR3 comprises 16 residues. Germline CDR1 reads KGHDR; CDR2 reads SFDVKD. In DNA form, the CDR3 reads TGTGCCACCAGTGAGGAGGGTAAGGGGGGCAACACTGAGGCTTTCTTT. This encodes CATSEEGKGGNTEAFF.

In this sample, this clonotype turned up a few times. The chain links TRBV19 to TRBJ2-7; 8 bases are a match to TRBD1. The V gene's germline CDR1 is LNHDA and CDR2 SQIVND (reference sequence). V lost 5 bases to trimming and J lost 1 base; unmatched junction nucleotides: 4. This CDR3 contains 14 residues. CDR3 nucleotide sequence: TGTGCCAGTAGTGGACAGGGAAAATCCTACGAGCAGTACTTC. Translation: CASSGQGKSYEQYF.

This clonotype was detected many times. The rearrangement uses TRBV7-8 and TRBJ2-7; 7 bases agree with TRBD1. This CDR3 has 13 amino acids. V dropped 7 bases and J dropped 2; count of bases not matched to a gene: 5. Germline V gene data show CDR1 as SGHVS and CDR2 as FQNEAQ. The CDR3 nucleotides read TGTGCCAGCACCGACGGGACAGCCTACGAGCAGTACTTC. Amino acid sequence: CASTDGTAYEQYF.

The sample holds a few counts of this clonotype. The V call is TRBV13, the J call TRBJ2-5; maybe TRBD2 (5 bases). The V end was cut by 5 bases, the J end by 9 bases, with 13 bases between. The CDR3 consists of 12 residues. Germline lookup yields CDR1 PRHDT and CDR2 FYEKMQ (reference sequence). The CDR3 DNA is TGTGCCAGCAGCGAACAAGTCGGGGCCCAGTACTTC. Translated: CASSEQVGAQYF.

This clonotype was recorded at least ten times. V gene TRBV3-1 combines with J gene TRBJ2-7, with 12 bases that match TRBD1. The CDR3 runs 15 residues. The germline V gene encodes CDR1 LGHDT and CDR2 YNNKEL (reference sequence). After removal of 1 base from V and 3 bases from J, the junction contained 1 base not matched to a gene. The CDR3 DNA reads TGTGCCAGCAGCCAAGGGGACAGGGGGCACTACGAGCAGTACTTC. Translated, it gives CASSQGDRGHYEQYF.

Ten or more counts support this clonotype. V is TRBV10-3 and J is TRBJ2-7; D ambiguous. CDR1 ENHRY and CDR2 SYGVKD come from the germline V gene. Trimming removed 3 bases from V and 5 bases from J, with 5 bases in between. The CDR3 runs 11 residues. CDR3 sequence (DNA): TGTGCCATCAGTGATACCCACGAGCAGTACTTC. Amino acid sequence: CAISDTHEQYF.

Comment on this clonotype: Its ends do not fully match the called genes, so a read error is possible. The CDR3 DNA is TGTGCCAGCAGCGCCTCGCTGCGGCGCCTGTACAATGAGCGGTTCTTC. This encodes CASSASLRRLYNERFF. This sequence joins TRBV9 and TRBJ2-1; D is undetermined. Germline V gene lookup returns CDR1 SGDLS and CDR2 YYNGEE. This CDR3 has 16 amino acids. Full variable domain (missing parts from reference TRBV9 and TRBJ2-1): DSGVTQTPKHLITATGQRVTLRCSPRSGDLSVYWYQQSLDQGLQFLIQYYNGEERAKGNILERFSAQQFPDLHSELNLSSLELGDSALYFCASSASLRRLYNERFFGPGTRLTVL.

This clonotype was counted a few times. V gene TRBV29-1 combines with J gene TRBJ2-1; D not resolved. The germline CDR1 and CDR2 sequences are SQVTM and ANQGSEA. The V end lost 7 bases, the J end lost 0 bases, and 13 bases lay between the germline ends. The CDR3 consists of 14 residues. The CDR3 nucleotides read TGCAGCGCAAAGGCCGTGGGCTCCTACAATGAGCAGTTCTTC. Its translation: CSAKAVGSYNEQFF.

The V call is TRBV7-3, the J call TRBJ2-3; 7 bases agree with TRBD1. Germline V gene data show CDR1 as SGHTA and CDR2 as FQGTGA. The V segment lost 5 bases and the J segment 2 bases; nucleotides outside the gene matches: 4. The CDR3 contains 14 residues. The CDR3 reads CASSPDRVTDTQYF. CDR3 coding DNA: TGTGCCAGCAGCCCCGACAGGGTCACAGATACGCAGTATTTT.

The chain employs TRBV20-1 and TRBJ2-2; maybe TRBD2 (5 bases). Trimming pared 8 bases from V and 0 bases from J, leaving 10 bases between. The CDR3 spans 13 residues. Germline V gene sequence: CDR1 DFQATT, CDR2 SNEGSKA (reference sequence). The CDR3 region is CSPTDSNTGELFF. Here the CDR3 DNA reads TGCAGTCCGACGGACTCGAACACCGGGGAGCTGTTTTTT.

This clonotype was counted ten times or more. V and J are TRBV5-1 and TRBJ1-1; TRBD1 agrees at 7 bases. V shed 6 bases and J 4 bases; nucleotides not matched to a gene: 6. The CDR3 spans 13 residues. Germline CDR1 is SGHRS and CDR2 is YFSETQ. The CDR3 DNA reads as TGCGCCAGCAACCGACAGGGAGGCACTGAAGCTTTCTTT. It is translated as CASNRQGGTEAFF.

Many counts were recorded for this clonotype. V gene TRBV11-2 combines with J gene TRBJ2-2, with 12 positions matching TRBD2. Germline lookup yields CDR1 SGHAT and CDR2 FQNNGV. CDR3 size: 18 residues. The ends lost 1 base at V and 5 bases at J; junction bases unmatched: 8. This CDR3 reads CASSLVPSGGAGTGELFF. The DNA of the CDR3 is TGTGCCAGCAGCTTAGTCCCTAGCGGGGGGGCCGGAACCGGGGAGCTGTTTTTT.